These 30 T cell receptor beta chains originate from one sample sequenced in a study of CD8 T cells in Susac syndrome. Random hexamers served to reverse transcribe about 0.5 to 1 ug RNA. Each CDR3 protein gets one entry after TCRdb re-called the immunoSEQ multiplex PCR reads with MiXCR. The sample carries 120,000 or so distinct CDR3 sequences, just under 95% recorded once. The sequenced material came from CD8+ T cells from PBMCs. These receptors originate from a human donor with Susac syndrome.

V is TRBV20-1 and J is TRBJ2-5; 9 bases align to TRBD2. CDR3 length: 16 residues. Germline V gene lookup returns CDR1 DFQATT and CDR2 SNEGSKA (reference sequence). The V and J ends lost 4 bases and 3 bases, in that order; junction bases with no gene match: 12. CDR3 residues: CSAKSAAGGPEETQYF. The DNA for the CDR3 is TGCAGTGCTAAGTCGGCGGCGGGAGGGCCAGAAGAGACCCAGTACTTC.

The rearrangement uses TRBV4-1 and TRBJ1-3; the match to TRBD1 covers 8 bases. Unmatched junction bases numbered 5, after V lost 5 bases and J lost 2 bases. Germline CDR1 reads MGHRA; CDR2 reads YSYEKL. The CDR3 is made up of 15 amino acids. The CDR3, as DNA: TGCGCCAGCAGCGAACGGACAGGGCCTGGAAACACCATATATTTT. Amino acid sequence: CASSERTGPGNTIYF.

The chain is built from TRBV12-3 or TRBV12-4 and TRBJ1-5; D is perhaps TRBD1 (5 bases). This CDR3 region has 15 residues. Trimming removed 2 bases from V and 2 bases from J, with 10 bases in between. CDR3 sequence reads: CASSLSGSGNQPQHF. Here the CDR3 DNA reads TGTGCCAGCAGTTTATCAGGGTCGGGCAATCAGCCCCAGCATTTT.

The rearrangement links TRBV15 to TRBJ1-4, with D perhaps matching TRBD1 (6 bases). Germline V lookup: CDR1 LNHNV, CDR2 YYDKDF (reference sequence). This CDR3 is 20 amino acids long. V was trimmed by 1 base and J by 0 bases, leaving 21 bases between them. In DNA, the CDR3 is TGTGCCACCAGCAGAGTCAGGGGCTGGCGGTTTCGTACAACTAATGAAAAACTGTTTTTT. Its protein is CATSRVRGWRFRTTNEKLFF. The entire variable domain, with the rest obtained from reference TRBV15 and TRBJ1-4, is as follows: DAMVIQNPRYQVTQFGKPVTLSCSQTLNHNVMYWYQQKSSQAPKLLFHYYDKDFNNEADTPDNFQSRRPNTSFCFLDIRSPGLGDTAMYLCATSRVRGWRFRTTNEKLFFGSGTQLSVL.

The chain recombines TRBV7-2 with TRBJ2-5; no reliable D call. CDR1 SGHTA and CDR2 FQGNSA come from the germline V gene. Between the trimmed V and J ends, which lost 1 base and 5 bases, there was a span of 11 bases. CDR3 size: 14 residues. This CDR3 is CASSLVGRLETQYF. CDR3 DNA sequence: TGTGCCAGCAGCTTAGTAGGCAGGCTGGAGACCCAGTACTTC. Full variable domain (missing parts from reference TRBV7-2 and TRBJ2-5): GAGVSQSPSNKVTEKGKDVELRCDPISGHTALYWYRQSLGQGLEFLIYFQGNSAPDKSGLPSDRFSAERTGGSVSTLTIQRTQQEDSAVYLCASSLVGRLETQYFGPGTRLLVL.

The gene calls are TRBV9 and TRBJ2-3; 10 bases are a match to TRBD2. In germline, CDR1 is SGDLS, CDR2 YYNGEE. The CDR3 loop spans 17 amino acids. V gave up 4 bases and J gave up 2 bases; unmatched junction bases: 10. The CDR3 protein is CASSPRERGGFTDTQYF. The DNA of the CDR3 is TGTGCCAGCAGCCCAAGGGAGCGGGGGGGCTTCACAGATACGCAGTATTTT.

This clonotype was seen more than once but under ten times. The chain uses TRBV7-3 and TRBJ2-2; D remains unclear. V was trimmed by 4 bases and J by 8 bases, leaving 8 bases between them. The CDR3 loop spans 12 amino acids. Germline values: CDR1 SGHTA, CDR2 FQGTGA. The CDR3 loop reads CASSSQPGELFF. The CDR3, as DNA: TGTGCCAGCAGCTCTCAACCGGGGGAGCTGTTTTTT.

CDR3 region: CAAGRPQETQYF. The DNA for the CDR3 is TGTGCCGCAGGGCGGCCCCAAGAGACCCAGTACTTC. This sequence joins TRBV7-9 and TRBJ2-5, with D possibly TRBD1 on 5 matching bases. The CDR3 consists of 12 residues. CDR1 and CDR2 from the germline V gene are SEHNR and FQNEAQ (reference sequence). The V end lost 11 bases, the J end lost 1 base, and 11 bases lay between the germline ends.

V gene TRBV12-3 or TRBV12-4 combines with J gene TRBJ1-3; D unclear. Between the trimmed V and J ends, which lost 3 bases and 0 bases, there was a span of 6 bases. CDR3 length equals 14 residues. CDR3 nucleotides: TGTGCCAGCAGTTTCGGAAGCTCTGGAAACACCATATATTTT. It translates to CASSFGSSGNTIYF.

V is TRBV29-1 and J is TRBJ2-1, with 10 nucleotides matching TRBD2. J lost 8 bases, V lost 8 bases, and 18 bases had no gene match. Germline V gene data show CDR1 as SQVTM and CDR2 as ANQGSEA. The CDR3 is made up of 16 amino acids. The CDR3 coding sequence is TGCAGCATTCACTCGGGAGCGGGAGGGCCTGGGGATGAGCAGTTCTTC. Translation: CSIHSGAGGPGDEQFF.

A note on this clonotype: The conserved phenylalanine or tryptophan is not found at the CDR3 terminus, so this likely reflects a read error. This sequence joins TRBV30 and TRBJ1-2, with D unclear. This CDR3 has 14 amino acids. Germline V gene lookup returns CDR1 GTSNPN and CDR2 SVGIG (reference sequence). The ends were cut back, 1 base at V and 5 bases at J, with 14 bases in the middle. The CDR3 nucleotides are TGTGCCTGGAGTGCGACCGGGATTCAATATGGCTACACCCTC. Translated, it gives CAWSATGIQYGYTL.

The chain links TRBV5-6 to TRBJ2-2; D call uncertain. CDR1 and CDR2 (germline): SGHDT, YYEEEE. V was clipped by 0 bases and J by 7 bases, with 7 bases between them. This CDR3 contains 13 residues. CDR3 protein: CASSLEFGGELFF. DNA for the CDR3: TGTGCCAGCAGCTTGGAGTTTGGCGGGGAGCTGTTTTTT.

CDR3 bases: TGCGCCAGCAGCGCTGGACAGGGGTTTCAGCCCCAGCATTTT. Protein sequence: CASSAGQGFQPQHF. The V and J genes are TRBV23-1 and TRBJ1-5; TRBD1 agrees at 9 bases. TRBV23-1 counts as an open reading frame of uncertain function. V shed 6 bases, J shed 6 bases, and the junction held 6 bases outside the gene matches. The CDR3 has 14 residues.

The CDR3 sequence: CASSFGGSRHYEQYF. The CDR3 coding sequence is TGTGCCAGCAGCTTCGGGGGCAGCCGACACTACGAGCAGTACTTC. The rearrangement joins TRBV7-2 to TRBJ2-7; TRBD1 or TRBD2 may be the D gene (6 bases each). There are 15 residues in the CDR3. Trimming shortened V by 3 bases and J by 3 bases, and 15 bases separated the two germline ends. Per germline, CDR1 SGHTA and CDR2 FQGNSA.

The chain is built from TRBV25-1 and TRBJ1-1; D is unclear. From germline, CDR1 is MGHDK and CDR2 SYGVNS. Trimming took 1 base from V and 8 from J, leaving 8 bases between them. The CDR3 runs to 12 residues. Written as DNA, the CDR3 is TGTGCCAGCAGTGAATTGGATAGGGAAGCTTTCTTT. It specifies CASSELDREAFF.

V is TRBV15 and J is TRBJ1-2, with unresolved D. Per germline, CDR1 LNHNV and CDR2 YYDKDF (reference sequence). The length of the CDR3 is 13 residues. The ends were cut back, 5 bases at V and 4 bases at J, with 11 bases in the middle. This CDR3 is CATSPPEGYGYTF. In DNA form, the CDR3 reads TGTGCCACCAGCCCTCCTGAGGGCTATGGCTACACCTTC.

CDR3 sequence: CASVRGLNQPQHF. CDR3 nucleotide sequence: TGTGCCAGCGTCAGGGGGCTCAATCAGCCCCAGCATTTT. This chain links TRBV12-3 or TRBV12-4 with TRBJ1-5; 8 positions match TRBD1. This CDR3 is built from 13 residues. V dropped 8 bases and J dropped 3; count of bases not matched to a gene: 3.

J is TRBJ2-1 and V is TRBV20-1; D unclear. Trimming took off 5 bases at V and 9 bases at J, with 23 bases between the two ends. Looked up from germline, CDR1 is DFQATT and CDR2 is SNEGSKA (reference sequence). This CDR3 contains 15 residues. In DNA, the CDR3 is TGCAGTGCTTATCCCTTGACCCTAGAGTCTAGTGAGCAGTTCTTC. Translation gives CSAYPLTLESSEQFF.

This chain links TRBV10-2 with TRBJ1-2; D is perhaps TRBD1 (6 bases). Germline lookup yields CDR1 WSHSY and CDR2 SAAADI. The CDR3 sequence is 15 residues long. Between the trimmed V and J ends, which lost 0 bases and 4 bases, there was a span of 12 bases. CDR3 DNA sequence: TGCGCCAGCAGTGAGTCGACCTCAGGGGCCTATGGCTACACCTTC. The encoded protein is CASSESTSGAYGYTF.

This chain connects TRBV30 to TRBJ2-7; no clear D. Germline V gives CDR1 GTSNPN, CDR2 SVGIG (reference sequence). V was clipped by 3 bases and J by 0 bases, with 9 bases between them. The CDR3 extends over 13 amino acids. The chain's CDR3 is CAWSTTSSYEQYF. The CDR3 coding sequence is TGTGCCTGGAGCACTACAAGCTCCTACGAGCAGTACTTC. The full variable domain, in which reference TRBV30 and TRBJ2-7 provide the parts outside the CDR3, is SQTIHQWPATLVQPVGSPLSLECTVEGTSNPNLYWYRQAAGRGLQLLFYSVGIGQISSEVPQNLSASRPQDRQFILSSKKLLLSDSGFYLCAWSTTSSYEQYFGPGTRLTVT.

The chain employs TRBV30 and TRBJ2-5, with D perhaps assigned TRBD1 or TRBD2 (7 bases each). The CDR3 totals 14 residues. V lost 7 bases, J lost 5 bases, and 20 bases lay in between. The V gene's germline CDR1 is GTSNPN and CDR2 SVGIG (reference sequence). The CDR3 loop reads CASDREGVSETQYF. The DNA of the CDR3 is TGTGCCTCTGACAGGGAGGGGGTTTCGGAGACCCAGTACTTC.

The genes are TRBV20-1 and TRBJ2-7, with TRBD1 identical over 7 bases. The CDR3 spans 13 residues. CDR1 and CDR2 from the germline V gene are DFQATT and SNEGSKA (reference sequence). The V and J ends lost 5 bases and 7 bases, in that order; junction bases with no gene match: 11. CDR3 in amino acids: CSAPAGGTWEQYF. Here the CDR3 DNA reads TGCAGTGCTCCCGCAGGGGGAACTTGGGAGCAGTACTTC.

The chain couples TRBV7-9 to TRBJ2-2; D is unclear. From germline, CDR1 is SEHNR and CDR2 FQNEAQ (reference sequence). The CDR3 spans 14 residues. V lost 2 bases and J 1 base, leaving 5 bases between the germline ends. The CDR3 bases are TGTGCCAGCAGCTTATTGGTGAACACCGGGGAGCTGTTTTTT. It yields the protein CASSLLVNTGELFF.

The V and J genes are TRBV4-1 and TRBJ1-2; 7 bases are shared with TRBD1. The CDR3 consists of 14 residues. V was pared by 4 bases and J by 4 bases, with 6 bases of the junction left unmatched. CDR1 and CDR2 from the germline V gene are MGHRA and YSYEKL. DNA for the CDR3: TGCGCCAGCAGCCCGACAGGGAATGGCTATGGCTACACCTTC. Encoded protein: CASSPTGNGYGYTF.

The chain has TRBV6-5 and TRBJ2-1; 7 positions match TRBD1. This CDR3 is built from 14 residues. Germline V gene sequence: CDR1 MNHEY, CDR2 SVGAGI. J gave up 2 bases and V 7 bases, and 5 bases lay outside the gene matches. The CDR3 region is CASMVGTAYNEQFF. DNA for the CDR3: TGTGCCAGCATGGTGGGGACAGCCTACAATGAGCAGTTCTTC.

The V and J genes are TRBV29-1 and TRBJ1-2; D is uncertain. The germline V and J ends were trimmed by 0 bases and 2 bases, with 16 bases remaining between them. The CDR3 spans 16 residues. Per germline, CDR1 SQVTM and CDR2 ANQGSEA. CDR3: CSVEDQLDLSNYGYTF. For the CDR3, the DNA is TGCAGCGTTGAAGATCAGTTGGACTTATCCAACTATGGCTACACCTTC.

The chain has TRBV12-3 or TRBV12-4 and TRBJ2-3; maybe TRBD1 (6 bases). V gave up 5 bases and J gave up 4 bases, with 22 bases separating them. The length of the CDR3 is 17 residues. The CDR3 loop reads CASSLTGLVQEADTQYF. The CDR3 DNA reads TGTGCCAGCAGTCTGACAGGTTTAGTTCAGGAAGCAGATACGCAGTATTTT.

This clonotype was seen once. The CDR3 spells CASSQVSRLRGYTF. CDR3 DNA sequence: TGCGCCAGCAGCCAAGTCAGCAGACTAAGGGGCTACACCTTC. This sequence joins TRBV4-1 and TRBJ1-2, with D unclear. Deletions cut 1 base from V and 8 bases from J, with 14 bases between. Germline CDR1 and CDR2: MGHRA and YSYEKL. The CDR3 spans 14 residues.

V is TRBV7-2 and J is TRBJ2-7; 7 nucleotides match TRBD2. Trimming removed 5 bases from V and 0 bases from J; junction bases left unmatched: 7. The germline V gene encodes CDR1 SGHTA and CDR2 FQGNSA. The CDR3 runs 15 residues. Written as DNA, the CDR3 is TGTGCCAGCAGCCCATACAGCGGGGACTCCTACGAGCAGTACTTC. Protein: CASSPYSGDSYEQYF.

The genes are TRBV21-1 and TRBJ2-2. TRBV21-1 is recorded as a pseudogene. The CDR3 is 12 amino acids. This CDR3 is CASSMITGELFF. CDR3 bases: TGTGCCAGCAGCATGATTACCGGGGAGCTGTTTTTT.